These 14 T cell receptor beta chains share one sample of origin, sequenced in a study of blood T cell repertoires in COVID-19. TCRdb keeps only in-frame clones here, not all; method: immunoSEQ multiplex PCR. The profile shows more than 400,000 clones, over 75% of them singletons. Sample: peripheral blood. The origin of the receptors is a human donor in a cohort sampled during active COVID-19.

A single count supports this clone. The sample holds other DNA sequences that translate to the same CDR3. CDR3 DNA sequence: TGTGCCAGCAGTTTCACAGGGGACACTGAAGCTTTCTTT. Translation gives CASSFTGDTEAFF. The chain combines TRBV12-3 or TRBV12-4 with TRBJ1-1, with 7 bases fitting TRBD1. This CDR3 has 13 amino acids. The J segment lost 3 bases and the V segment lost 3 bases, leaving 1 base of the junction unmatched.

This chain's CDR3 is CASSLRGREWSYEQYF. DNA of the CDR3: TGTGCCAGCAGCCTCCGTGGGAGGGAATGGTCCTACGAGCAGTACTTC. The V gene is TRBV7-2, the J gene TRBJ2-7; 7 bases align to TRBD2. Trimming took 5 bases from V and 1 from J; bases not matched to a gene: 11. Germline V CDR1 and CDR2: SGHTA, FQGNSA. The length of the CDR3 is 16 residues.

The chain has TRBV6-5 and TRBJ2-7, with 10 bases matching TRBD1. CDR3 length equals 14 residues. CDR1 and CDR2 (germline): MNHEY, SVGAGI. The V gene end was trimmed by 6 bases and the J gene end by 5 bases; junction bases not matched to a gene: 7. The chain's CDR3 is CASRLDRGIDEQYF. CDR3 DNA sequence: TGTGCCAGCAGATTGGACAGGGGGATAGACGAGCAGTACTTC.

The CDR3 bases are TGTGCCATCGGCCCGGGACAGGGGGCAGAGACCCAGTACTTC. Amino acids: CAIGPGQGAETQYF. The genes are TRBV10-3 and TRBJ2-5, with 12 nucleotides matching TRBD1. This CDR3 spans 14 amino acids. The germline V gene has CDR1 ENHRY and CDR2 SYGVKD. Trimming cost V 8 bases and J 4 bases; bases outside gene matches: 5.

J is TRBJ1-1 and V is TRBV5-1; tentative D call: TRBD1 (6 bases). Trimming stripped 6 bases from V and 4 bases from J, with 16 bases between. This CDR3 region has 14 residues. CDR1 and CDR2 from the germline V gene are SGHRS and YFSETQ. CDR3 in amino acids: CASKLDSLSTEAFF. The CDR3 bases are TGCGCCAGCAAGTTGGACAGCCTATCCACTGAAGCTTTCTTT.

The CDR3 loop reads CASSYPGTSDTHNEQFF. The CDR3 DNA reads as TGTGCCAGCAGTTACCCCGGGACTAGCGATACCCACAATGAGCAGTTCTTC. The chain has TRBV6-2 or TRBV6-3 and TRBJ2-1; 10 nucleotides match TRBD2. This CDR3 contains 17 residues. Losses at the gene ends were 2 bases for V and 5 bases for J; bases not matched to a gene: 9. From germline, CDR1 is MNHEY and CDR2 SVGEGT.

This rearrangement joins TRBV11-2 to TRBJ1-1; TRBD1 agrees at 8 bases. The CDR3 is 18 amino acids. The germline V gene encodes CDR1 SGHAT and CDR2 FQNNGV. The V gene end was trimmed by 1 base and the J gene end by 1 base; junction bases not matched to a gene: 11. CDR3 sequence reads: CASSLGGTGGRENTEAFF. The CDR3 region has the DNA TGTGCCAGCAGCTTAGGCGGGACAGGAGGGAGGGAGAACACTGAAGCTTTCTTT.

This rearrangement joins TRBV20-1 to TRBJ2-7; D not resolved. V lost 8 bases and J lost 3, with 11 bases in between. Looked up from germline, CDR1 is DFQATT and CDR2 is SNEGSKA (reference sequence). The CDR3 is 11 amino acids. In nucleotides, the CDR3 is TGCAGTCCATCGCCCGGCTACGAGCAGTACTTC. The encoded protein is CSPSPGYEQYF.

The chain carries TRBV5-4 and TRBJ1-2; D is perhaps TRBD1 (5 bases). With 2 bases removed from V and 5 bases from J, the gap between germline ends came to 13 bases. Germline V gene sequence: CDR1 SGHNT, CDR2 YYREEE (reference sequence). The CDR3 has 14 residues. The chain's CDR3 is CASSLAGVLYGYTF. CDR3 DNA: TGTGCCAGCAGCTTAGCGGGGGTCCTTTATGGCTACACCTTC.

The chain recombines TRBV7-3 with TRBJ2-7, with a tentative D call TRBD2 (6 bases). Trimming shortened V by 1 base and J by 0 bases, and 10 bases separated the two germline ends. CDR1 and CDR2 from the germline V gene are SGHTA and FQGTGA. The CDR3 is 15 residues long. CDR3 nucleotide sequence: TGTGCCAGCAGCTTAAGTCCGGGGGACTCCTACGAGCAGTACTTC. This sequence encodes CASSLSPGDSYEQYF.

The chain carries TRBV14 and TRBJ2-5, with TRBD2 matching 8 bases. Germline CDR1 is SGHDN and CDR2 is FVKESK. Losses at the gene ends were 4 bases for V and 5 bases for J; bases not matched to a gene: 9. The CDR3 is 15 amino acids. The CDR3, as DNA: TGTGCCAGCAGCCGGGGACTAGTAGATTCGGAGACCCAGTACTTC. Residues: CASSRGLVDSETQYF.

V usage is TRBV19 and J usage is TRBJ1-5, with D hard to call. From germline, CDR1 is LNHDA and CDR2 SQIVND (reference sequence). This CDR3 is 16 amino acids long. The V and J ends lost 0 bases and 1 base respectively, with 10 bases between them. The CDR3 coding sequence is TGTGCCAGTAGTATAGACTACCCGCGAAGCAATCAGCCCCAGCATTTT. Protein sequence: CASSIDYPRSNQPQHF.

The rearrangement links TRBV27 to TRBJ1-1; D gene unclear. Germline V lookup: CDR1 MNHEY, CDR2 SMNVEV (reference sequence). The CDR3 spans 13 residues. V lost 5 bases to trimming and J lost 4 bases, with 11 bases between them. The CDR3 bases are TGTGCCAGCAGTCGATCGGGAACCACTGAAGCTTTCTTT. It codes for CASSRSGTTEAFF.

This clone was seen only once. The chain recombines TRBV5-8 with TRBJ2-7; D perhaps matches TRBD2 (5 bases). Germline V gene lookup returns CDR1 SGHTS and CDR2 YDEGEE. This CDR3 has 17 residues. V lost 1 base, J lost 0 bases, and 17 bases lay in between. Written as DNA, the CDR3 is TGTGCCAGCAGCTTGACGGCCTTCGGGGAAATCTCCTACGAGCAGTACTTC. Its protein product is CASSLTAFGEISYEQYF.